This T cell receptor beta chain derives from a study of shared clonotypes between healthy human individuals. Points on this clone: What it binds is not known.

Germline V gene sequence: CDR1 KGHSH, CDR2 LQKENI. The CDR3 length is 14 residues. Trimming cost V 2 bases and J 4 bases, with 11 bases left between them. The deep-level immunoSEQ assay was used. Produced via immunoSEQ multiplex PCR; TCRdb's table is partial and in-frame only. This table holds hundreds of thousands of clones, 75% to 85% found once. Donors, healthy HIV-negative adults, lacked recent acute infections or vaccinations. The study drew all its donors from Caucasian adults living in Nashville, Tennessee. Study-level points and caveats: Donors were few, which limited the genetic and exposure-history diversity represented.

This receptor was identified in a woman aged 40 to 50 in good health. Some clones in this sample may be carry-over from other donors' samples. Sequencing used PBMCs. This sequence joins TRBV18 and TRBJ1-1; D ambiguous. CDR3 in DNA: TGTGCCAGCTCACCAGGGGTGACGGGCACTGAAGCTTTCTTT. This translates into CASSPGVTGTEAFF.